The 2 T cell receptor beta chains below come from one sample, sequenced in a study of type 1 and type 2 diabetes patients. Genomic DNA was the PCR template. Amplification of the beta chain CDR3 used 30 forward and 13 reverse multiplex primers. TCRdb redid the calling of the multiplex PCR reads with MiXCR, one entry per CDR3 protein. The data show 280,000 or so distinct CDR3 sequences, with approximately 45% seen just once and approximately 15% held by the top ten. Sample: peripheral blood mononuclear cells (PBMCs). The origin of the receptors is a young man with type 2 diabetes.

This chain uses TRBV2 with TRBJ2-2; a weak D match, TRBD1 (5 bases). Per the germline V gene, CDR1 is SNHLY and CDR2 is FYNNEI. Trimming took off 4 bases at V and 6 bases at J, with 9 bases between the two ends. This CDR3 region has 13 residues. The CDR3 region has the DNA TGTGCCAGCAGTGGAGGCAGGGCCGGGGAGCTGTTTTTT. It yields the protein CASSGGRAGELFF.

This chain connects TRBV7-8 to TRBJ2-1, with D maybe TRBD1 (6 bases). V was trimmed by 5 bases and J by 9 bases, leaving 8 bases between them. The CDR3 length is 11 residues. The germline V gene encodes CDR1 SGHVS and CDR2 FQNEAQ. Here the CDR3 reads CASSPQGEQFF. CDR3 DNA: TGTGCCAGCAGCCCACAGGGTGAGCAGTTCTTC.